This TCR beta chain was observed in a study of T cells after posttransplantation cyclophosphamide. There are many counts of this clone. What it binds is not known. Study results and limitations: After PTCy, TRB diversity resembled that of CNI/methotrexate controls. Later post-transplant blood repertoires were often dominated by donor CD8+ memory clones.

The V gene end was trimmed by 4 bases and the J gene end by 4 bases; junction bases not matched to a gene: 11. Germline V CDR1 and CDR2: SGHDT, YYEEEE. The CDR3 is 17 residues long. Here immunoSEQ multiplex PCR was the method, and the copy in TCRdb shows in-frame clones only, minus some. This sample carries about 22,000 clones, none of them present only once. Sample: PBMCs. This TCR was sampled from a woman in her fifties or sixties in good health, CMV-negative, and a related stem cell transplant donor. This chain joins TRBV5-6 and TRBJ2-5; 12 bases are a match to TRBD1. The CDR3 sequence: CASSLYGTGGRGETQYF. The CDR3 DNA is TGTGCCAGCAGCCTATACGGGACAGGGGGCCGGGGAGAGACCCAGTACTTC.